This T cell receptor beta chain is drawn from a study of blood T cells in healthy people across ages. The study's findings and limits: Among T cells, TCR beta diversity per million cells dropped roughly linearly as age rose.

As for this clonotype: The antigen is unknown.

For the second PCR, which ran for about 7 to 11 cycles, a sample-barcoded 5' primer and a J-beta primer mix were used. TCRdb reprocessed the 5' RACE reads via MiXCR and lists one record per CDR3 protein. Here the sample spans hundreds of thousands of distinct CDR3 sequences, 56% being singletons. Looked up from germline, CDR1 is LNHNV and CDR2 is YYDKDF (reference sequence). The CDR3 is made up of 16 amino acids. Germline trimming cut 5 bases from V and 2 bases from J; bases unmatched to any gene: 6. This clonotype was sampled from a middle-aged man in good health. V and J are TRBV15 and TRBJ2-7; 13 nucleotides line up with TRBD2. Input material: blood. CDR3 in amino acids: CATSGGLAGAPYEQYF. The CDR3 DNA is TGTGCCACCAGCGGTGGACTAGCGGGAGCACCCTACGAGCAGTACTTC.